This passage covers 14 T cell receptor beta chains from one sample sequenced in a study of beta chain features in type 1 diabetes. General study points: All four CD4+ subsets of Type 1 diabetes patients contained TCRB CDR3s that were moderately but significantly shorter.

No antigen is known for these receptors. The study reverse transcribed the entire isolated RNA, so it sequenced expressed TCRB transcripts. Sequencing used immunoSEQ multiplex PCR; TCRdb keeps in-frame clones, though not all of them. The data hold hundreds of thousands of clones, with about a tenth observed a single time. The sample comprised central memory CD4+ T cells from blood. These receptors originate from a man aged 25-40 years with type 1 diabetes.

This clone was counted ten times or more. The V call is TRBV28, the J call TRBJ1-3; D might be TRBD1 (6 bases). V lost 6 bases, J lost 0 bases, and 12 bases lay in between. CDR3 length: 15 residues. Per the germline V gene, CDR1 is MDHEN and CDR2 is SYDVKM. The CDR3 is CASSPNRVSGNTIYF. DNA for the CDR3: TGTGCCAGCAGCCCAAACAGGGTCTCTGGAAACACCATATATTTT.

The rearrangement joins TRBV11-2 to TRBJ2-2; 9 positions agree with TRBD1. The germline V gene encodes CDR1 SGHAT and CDR2 FQNNGV. The junction had 6 bases not matched to a gene; V was cut back by 6 bases and J by 7 bases. The CDR3 is 14 residues long. Here the CDR3 DNA reads TGTGCCAGCAGTGAACAGGGGGCCGGCGGGGAGCTGTTTTTT. Residues: CASSEQGAGGELFF.

The chain joins TRBV5-6 to TRBJ2-5; tentative D call: TRBD2 (6 bases). Trimming took 2 bases from V and 1 from J, leaving 9 bases between them. CDR3 length equals 14 residues. Germline V gene lookup returns CDR1 SGHDT and CDR2 YYEEEE. CDR3 sequence (DNA): TGTGCCAGCAGCTTCTGGGGACTCCAAGAGACCCAGTACTTC. It yields the protein CASSFWGLQETQYF. Combining the CDR3 with reference TRBV5-6 and TRBJ2-5 gives the whole variable domain DAGVTQSPTHLIKTRGQQVTLRCSPKSGHDTVSWYQQALGQGPQFIFQYYEEEERQRGNFPDRFSGHQFPNYSSELNVNALLLGDSALYLCASSFWGLQETQYFGPGTRLLVL.

This clone was counted a few times. V and J are TRBV18 and TRBJ1-5, with D possibly being TRBD1 (5 bases). Germline V lookup: CDR1 KGHSH, CDR2 LQKENI. This CDR3 is 14 amino acids long. V was pared by 1 base and J by 7 bases, with 11 bases between. Here the CDR3 reads CASSPQAGDQPQHF. Here the CDR3 DNA reads TGTGCCAGCTCACCACAGGCGGGGGACCAGCCCCAGCATTTT.

This clone was observed a few times. This rearrangement joins TRBV29-1 to TRBJ2-3, with D possibly TRBD2 on 6 matching bases. The CDR3 extends over 13 amino acids. Per the germline V gene, CDR1 is SQVTM and CDR2 is ANQGSEA. V lost 6 bases and J 0 bases, leaving 10 bases between the germline ends. The DNA for the CDR3 is TGCAGCGTCCTAGGGACTAGCACAGATACGCAGTATTTT. Its translation: CSVLGTSTDTQYF.

This clone was detected only a few times. At the DNA level, this CDR3 is encoded by other sequences in the same sample as well. The rearrangement joins TRBV5-1 to TRBJ1-1; 7 positions match TRBD1. J lost 1 base, V lost 0 bases, and 3 bases had no gene match. CDR3 size: 15 residues. In germline, CDR1 is SGHRS, CDR2 YFSETQ. CDR3 nucleotides: TGCGCCAGCAGCTTGGGGACAGGAGAGAACACTGAAGCTTTCTTT. As protein: CASSLGTGENTEAFF.

This clone was counted a few times. The chain combines TRBV7-2 with TRBJ1-2; tentative D call: TRBD1 (5 bases). CDR1 is SGHTA, CDR2 FQGNSA, per germline. Trimming stripped 1 base from V and 8 bases from J, with 11 bases between. This CDR3 contains 13 residues. The CDR3 reads CASSLGRGGGYTF. The CDR3 DNA follows: TGTGCCAGCAGCTTAGGACGTGGGGGAGGCTACACCTTC.

This chain links TRBV7-9 with TRBJ1-5; D not resolved. The CDR3 totals 13 residues. V was trimmed by 5 bases and J by 0 bases, leaving 5 bases between them. Germline lookup yields CDR1 SEHNR and CDR2 FQNEAQ (reference sequence). CDR3 region: CASSTNSNQPQHF. The CDR3 nucleotides are TGTGCCAGCAGCACAAATAGCAATCAGCCCCAGCATTTT.

The gene calls are TRBV6-1 and TRBJ2-7; 8 nucleotides agree with TRBD1. With V trimmed by 0 bases and J by 5 bases, 6 bases remained unmatched. The CDR3 sequence is 15 residues long. Germline V gives CDR1 MNHNS, CDR2 SASEGT. In DNA, the CDR3 is TGTGCCAGCAGTGAAGCGTGGGCAGGGGGCCACGAGCAGTACTTC. The encoded protein is CASSEAWAGGHEQYF.

The rearrangement uses TRBV5-1 and TRBJ2-6; D remains unclear. The CDR3 covers 15 residues. V lost 4 bases and J 0 bases, leaving 8 bases between the germline ends. Germline assignment: CDR1 SGHRS and CDR2 YFSETQ. The CDR3 sequence: CASSLLYSGANVLTF. The CDR3 bases are TGCGCCAGCAGCCTCCTTTACTCTGGGGCCAACGTCCTGACTTTC.

Only a few counts were recorded for this clone. The chain is built from TRBV7-2 and TRBJ1-6, with D possibly being TRBD1 (5 bases). V was trimmed by 4 bases and J by 10 bases, leaving 26 bases between them. This CDR3 spans 18 amino acids. Germline values: CDR1 SGHTA, CDR2 FQGNSA. This CDR3 is CASSSPKGAAPGPSPLHF. In DNA, the CDR3 is TGTGCCAGCAGCTCCCCTAAAGGGGCAGCCCCGGGCCCCTCACCCCTCCACTTT. The whole variable domain, filled in from reference TRBV7-2 and TRBJ1-6, reads GAGVSQSPSNKVTEKGKDVELRCDPISGHTALYWYRQSLGQGLEFLIYFQGNSAPDKSGLPSDRFSAERTGGSVSTLTIQRTQQEDSAVYLCASSSPKGAAPGPSPLHFGNGTRLTVT.

This chain uses TRBV11-2 with TRBJ2-1; 9 bases fit TRBD2. V shed 7 bases, J shed 3 bases, and the junction held 7 bases outside the gene matches. The CDR3 loop spans 15 amino acids. CDR1 SGHAT and CDR2 FQNNGV come from the germline V gene. DNA of the CDR3: TGTGCCAGCACCCGAGCGGGGGGTCACTACAATGAGCAGTTCTTC. Its protein is CASTRAGGHYNEQFF.

This clone has just a few counts. This sequence joins TRBV27 and TRBJ1-2; a weak D match, TRBD1 (6 bases). CDR3 length equals 14 residues. V lost 0 bases, J lost 6 bases, and 11 bases lay in between. Germline loops: CDR1 MNHEY, CDR2 SMNVEV (reference sequence). The CDR3 nucleotides read TGTGCCAGCAGTTTATCACGGGGGGCAGATGGCTACACCTTC. It specifies CASSLSRGADGYTF.

The sample holds a few counts of this clone. The rearrangement links TRBV6-5 to TRBJ2-7; 9 bases map to TRBD2. V lost 2 bases to trimming and J lost 4 bases; unmatched junction nucleotides: 6. Germline values: CDR1 MNHEY, CDR2 SVGAGI. This CDR3 is 15 amino acids long. CDR3 residues: CASSYGAGGGYEQYF. For the CDR3, the DNA is TGTGCCAGCAGTTACGGAGCGGGGGGCGGGTACGAGCAGTACTTC.